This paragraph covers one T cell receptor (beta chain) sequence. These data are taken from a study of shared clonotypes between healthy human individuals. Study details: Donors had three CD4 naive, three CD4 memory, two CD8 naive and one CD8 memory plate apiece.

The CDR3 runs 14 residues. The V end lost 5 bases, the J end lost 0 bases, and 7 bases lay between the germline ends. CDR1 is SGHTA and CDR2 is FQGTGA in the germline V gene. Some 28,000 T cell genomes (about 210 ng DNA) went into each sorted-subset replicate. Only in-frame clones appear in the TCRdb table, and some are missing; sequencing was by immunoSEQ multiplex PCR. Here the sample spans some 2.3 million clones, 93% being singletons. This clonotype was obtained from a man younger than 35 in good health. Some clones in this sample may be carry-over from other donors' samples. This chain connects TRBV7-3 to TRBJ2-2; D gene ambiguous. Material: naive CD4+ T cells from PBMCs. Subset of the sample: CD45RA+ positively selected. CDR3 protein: CASSPKANTGELFF. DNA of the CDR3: TGTGCCAGCAGCCCAAAGGCGAACACCGGGGAGCTGTTTTTT.